Listed here is a single T cell receptor beta chain. Antigen: not known. The V end lost 4 bases, the J end lost 2 bases, and 11 bases lay between the germline ends. This CDR3 comprises 14 residues. The V gene's germline CDR1 is MNHEY and CDR2 SVGAGI. The sample is drawn from a study of T cells in localized non-small cell lung cancer. General observations from the study: Sequencing covered just one tumor region, so heterogeneity cannot be ruled out. A median of approximately 57 clones ranked among the top 100 in tumor appeared in adjacent lung. Measurement of T cell clonality placed uninvolved adjacent lung highest, above the level in tumor.

Clones were read by immunoSEQ multiplex PCR, and TCRdb kept only the in-frame ones, dropping some. The table lists some 27,000 clones, 80% to 90% of them singletons. Sequences were derived from peripheral blood, sampled before any cancer treatment. This chain connects TRBV6-5 to TRBJ1-1; weak D call: TRBD1 (5 bases). This TCR came from a woman aged 18 to 49 with stage I lung adenocarcinoma. CDR3: CASSLSGTNTEAFF. As DNA, the CDR3 is TGTGCCAGCAGTTTGAGCGGGACTAACACTGAAGCTTTCTTT.